A selection of T cell receptor beta chains follows, all from one sample in a study of T cells in localized non-small cell lung cancer. Assay used: immunoSEQ multiplex PCR; TCRdb lists only in-frame clones, some missing. The sample gives tens of thousands of clones, about 80% of which show up once; 20% is in the top ten. This specimen was peripheral blood, taken before any cancer treatment. The origin of the receptors is a female donor over 55 with stage II squamous cell lung carcinoma. The CDR3 runs from the conserved cysteine through the conserved F or W. D genes are given only for firm matches. Size is omitted from some rows. Given values are once, few, many or a class for expanded clones.

d_call	clone_size	v_call	j_call	cdr3_aa	cdr3_nt
-	-	TRBV6-1	TRBJ1-2	CASSEQQVPLYGYTF	TGTGCCAGCAGTGAACAACAGGTCCCCCTTTATGGCTACACCTTC
-	-	TRBV5-1	TRBJ2-5	CASSLNIDETQYF	TGCGCCAGCAGCTTGAACATTGATGAGACCCAGTACTTC
-	-	TRBV11-3	TRBJ2-5	CASSLVGGTQYF	TGTGCCAGCAGCTTAGTCGGTGGGACCCAGTACTTC
-	-	TRBV20-1	TRBJ1-1	CSATENTEAFF	TGCAGTGCTACAGAGAACACTGAAGCTTTCTTT
TRBD2	-	TRBV7-8	TRBJ2-7	CASSRESLAGGPEQYF	TGTGCCAGCAGCCGAGAGTCACTAGCGGGGGGGCCTGAGCAGTACTTC
-	few	TRBV6-1	TRBJ1-1	CARKERHTEAFF	TGTGCCAGGAAGGAACGGCACACTGAAGCTTTCTTT
-	once	TRBV7-9	TRBJ2-1	CASSSLRRVREFF	TGTGCCAGCAGCTCCCTTCGGAGGGTGAGAGAGTTCTTC
TRBD2	-	TRBV4-3	TRBJ2-3	CASSQVVRWSSGDTDTQYF	TGCGCCAGCAGCCAAGTAGTGAGGTGGTCTAGCGGGGACACAGATACGCAGTATTTT
-	-	TRBV9	TRBJ2-1	CASSVVGSYNEQFF	TGTGCCAGCAGCGTAGTTGGATCCTACAATGAGCAGTTCTTC
-	-	TRBV7-2	TRBJ1-2	CASSVAPGGYGYTF	TGTGCCAGCAGCGTGGCCCCGGGTGGCTATGGCTACACCTTC
-	-	TRBV19	TRBJ1-1	CASSIFNTEAFF	TGTGCCAGTAGTATCTTCAACACTGAAGCTTTCTTT
-	few	TRBV11-2	TRBJ1-1	CASSRQAGRGNTEAFF	TGTGCCAGCAGCCGTCAGGCCGGACGGGGGAACACTGAAGCTTTCTTT
TRBD1	few	TRBV28	TRBJ2-2	CASSLGQGAGELFF	TGTGCCAGCAGTTTGGGACAGGGGGCCGGGGAGCTGTTTTTT
TRBD1	-	TRBV11-2	TRBJ2-5	CASSLGRGQETQYF	TGTGCCAGCAGCTTAGGCAGGGGGCAAGAGACCCAGTACTTC
-	-	TRBV5-1	TRBJ1-1	CASSLEITGLNTEAFF	TGCGCCAGCAGCTTGGAAATAACGGGGTTAAACACTGAAGCTTTCTTT
-	once	TRBV5-3	TRBJ1-1	CARSRGKGGDTEAFF	TGTGCCAGAAGCCGTGGTAAGGGCGGGGACACTGAAGCTTTCTTT
-	-	TRBV28	TRBJ1-1	CASSPGGRGTEAFF	TGTGCCAGCAGCCCTGGGGGGAGGGGCACTGAAGCTTTCTTT
-	-	TRBV16	TRBJ2-6	CASSQLKRSGANVLTF	TGTGCCAGCAGCCAACTGAAACGCTCTGGGGCCAACGTCCTGACTTTC
-	-	TRBV7-9	TRBJ2-2	CASSFRATGELFF	TGTGCCAGCAGCTTCAGGGCCACCGGGGAGCTGTTTTTT
-	-	TRBV27	TRBJ2-5	CASSLTPRGETQYF	TGTGCCAGCAGTTTAACACCCAGAGGAGAGACCCAGTACTTC
TRBD1	-	TRBV5-6	TRBJ2-7	CASSPGTGGYYEQYF	TGTGCCAGCAGCCCGGGGACAGGGGGTTACTACGAGCAGTACTTC
-	-	TRBV27	TRBJ1-1	CASGNRDPEAFF	TGTGCCAGCGGTAACAGGGACCCTGAAGCTTTCTTT
TRBD1	few	TRBV7-2	TRBJ1-4	CASSRLGQGINEKLFF	TGTGCCAGCAGCAGACTCGGACAGGGGATTAATGAAAAACTGTTTTTT
-	-	TRBV5-1	TRBJ1-2	CASKYTEGHGYTF	TGCGCCAGCAAATATACAGAAGGGCATGGCTACACCTTC
-	-	TRBV19	TRBJ1-5	CASSMRQDHQPQHF	TGTGCCAGTAGTATGAGACAGGATCATCAGCCCCAGCATTTT
-	-	TRBV27	TRBJ1-1	CASSLRAQNTEAFF	TGTGCCAGCAGTTTAAGGGCCCAGAACACTGAAGCTTTCTTT
-	-	TRBV5-5	TRBJ1-2	CASSTGPMNGYTF	TGTGCCAGCAGCACGGGACCGATGAATGGCTACACCTTC
TRBD1	few	TRBV19	TRBJ1-1	CASQTGRLNTEAFF	TGTGCCAGTCAGACAGGGCGGTTGAACACTGAAGCTTTCTTT
-	-	TRBV5-1	TRBJ2-6	CASSLAIGGANVLTF	TGCGCCAGCAGCTTGGCCATCGGTGGGGCCAACGTCCTGACTTTC
-	-	TRBV2	TRBJ2-5	CASRGDRQQETQYF	TGTGCCAGCAGGGGCGACAGGCAACAAGAGACCCAGTACTTC